This T cell receptor beta chain emerged from a study of cytomegalovirus exposure and HLA in healthy donors. Study context: HLA-typed donors contributed 80 million or so unique TCRs, which were held in an early data release.

The length of the CDR3 is 13 residues. Germline CDR1 and CDR2: ENHRY and SYGVKD. Trimming shortened V by 6 bases and J by 3 bases, and 9 bases separated the two germline ends. The PCR ran on 60 Vbeta and 13 Jbeta primers. Profiling relied on immunoSEQ multiplex PCR, and the TCRdb table lists in-frame clones only, not all of them. The table includes about 92,000 clones, roughly 63% detected once. Study-wide results and caveats: Clonal expansion, a later analysis showed, was greater in HLA-associated TCR beta chains than in equally common others. Per published accounts, TCR beta sequences correctly predicted the HLA-A and HLA-B alleles of most subjects.

As for this clone: Its antigen is not known.

The source is a man aged 45-60 years in good health and CMV-seronegative. This chain connects TRBV10-3 to TRBJ1-5; tentatively, D is TRBD1 (6 bases). Sequencing used PBMCs. The CDR3 bases are TGTGCCATCAGACAGGGCCCCAATCAGCCCCAGCATTTT. It codes for CAIRQGPNQPQHF.